Shown below are 21 T cell receptor beta chains from a single sample sequenced in a study of blood T cell repertoires in COVID-19. Using immunoSEQ multiplex PCR, the repertoire was profiled, and TCRdb retains in-frame clones only, with some absent. The sample lists roughly 130,000 clones, roughly 80% occurring once. Sequenced input: PBMCs or T cells enriched from blood (not recorded which). All receptors come from a man in his fifties who had recovered from COVID-19.

CDR3: CASSPRDRFTGELFF. The CDR3 DNA reads as TGTGCCAGCAGCCCTAGGGACAGGTTCACCGGGGAGCTGTTTTTT. V and J are TRBV7-2 and TRBJ2-2, with 8 positions matching TRBD1. The CDR3 totals 15 residues. V shed 5 bases, J shed 4 bases, and the junction held 6 bases outside the gene matches. Germline V CDR1 and CDR2: SGHTA, FQGNSA.

The V call is TRBV6-5, the J call TRBJ1-4, with D possibly matching TRBD1 (6 bases). The germline gives CDR1 MNHEY, CDR2 SVGAGI. The CDR3 is 15 residues long. Trimming shortened V by 2 bases and J by 8 bases, and 15 bases separated the two germline ends. CDR3: CASSYLGGAKEKLFF. The CDR3 coding sequence is TGTGCCAGCAGTTACCTGGGGGGGGCGAAGGAAAAACTGTTTTTT.

V gene TRBV28 combines with J gene TRBJ2-5; D remains ambiguous. Trimming stripped 1 base from V and 3 bases from J, with 12 bases between. The CDR3 is made up of 15 amino acids. From germline, CDR1 is MDHEN and CDR2 SYDVKM. The CDR3 protein is CASSLYDIPKETQYF. The CDR3 nucleotides read TGTGCCAGCAGTTTATACGACATTCCCAAAGAGACCCAGTACTTC.

This sequence joins TRBV2 and TRBJ2-7; 9 bases map to TRBD1. The V and J ends lost 6 bases and 0 bases, in that order; junction bases with no gene match: 3. The CDR3 consists of 14 residues. Germline V gene sequence: CDR1 SNHLY, CDR2 FYNNEI. CDR3 residues: CASREQGASYEQYF. CDR3 in DNA: TGTGCCAGCAGAGAACAGGGGGCCTCCTACGAGCAGTACTTC.

The chain has TRBV12-3 or TRBV12-4 and TRBJ2-1; 7 bases match TRBD2. This CDR3 comprises 12 residues. Unmatched junction bases numbered 4, after V lost 4 bases and J lost 10 bases. The CDR3 bases are TGTGCCAGCAGTTCGCAGGGAGGGGAGCAGTTCTTC. It encodes CASSSQGGEQFF.

The chain carries TRBV27 and TRBJ2-5; maybe TRBD1 (6 bases). The CDR3 spans 14 residues. Germline V CDR1 and CDR2: MNHEY, SMNVEV (reference sequence). Between the trimmed V and J ends, which lost 6 bases and 2 bases, there was a span of 13 bases. CDR3 loop: CASSSGQRQETQYF. CDR3 nucleotide sequence: TGTGCCAGCAGCTCAGGACAGAGACAAGAGACCCAGTACTTC.

The rearrangement uses TRBV12-3 or TRBV12-4 and TRBJ1-2; 8 positions agree with TRBD1. The CDR3 is 13 residues long. The J segment lost 4 bases and the V segment lost 5 bases, leaving 3 bases of the junction unmatched. DNA for the CDR3: TGTGCCAGCAGTCGGACAGGGACCTATGGCTACACCTTC. Residues: CASSRTGTYGYTF.

This clone was detected a few times. This chain joins TRBV19 and TRBJ1-4, with D perhaps matching TRBD1 (6 bases). CDR1 and CDR2 (germline): LNHDA, SQIVND (reference sequence). The CDR3 extends over 15 amino acids. Trimming pared 6 bases from V and 8 bases from J, leaving 19 bases between. The CDR3 sequence: CASSPLDGGGEKLFF. CDR3 nucleotide sequence: TGTGCCAGTAGCCCCCTTGATGGGGGCGGAGAAAAACTGTTTTTT. The whole variable domain, filled in from reference TRBV19 and TRBJ1-4, reads DGGITQSPKYLFRKEGQNVTLSCEQNLNHDAMYWYRQDPGQGLRLIYYSQIVNDFQKGDIAEGYSVSREKKESFPLTVTSAQKNPTAFYLCASSPLDGGGEKLFFGSGTQLSVL.

This clone appeared once. The chain links TRBV19 to TRBJ2-1; D gene ambiguous. Between the trimmed V and J ends, which lost 2 bases and 1 base, there was a span of 6 bases. This CDR3 comprises 14 residues. Germline V gene data show CDR1 as LNHDA and CDR2 as SQIVND (reference sequence). The CDR3 is CASSITVSYNEQFF. In DNA form, the CDR3 reads TGTGCCAGTAGTATAACAGTATCCTACAATGAGCAGTTCTTC.

The rearrangement joins TRBV5-1 to TRBJ1-4, with D maybe TRBD1 (6 bases). Trimming stripped 5 bases from V and 4 bases from J, with 12 bases between. This CDR3 has 14 residues. Germline V gene data show CDR1 as SGHRS and CDR2 as YFSETQ. As DNA, the CDR3 is TGCGCCAGCAGTTCCGGACAGATTAATGAAAAACTGTTTTTT. Translation: CASSSGQINEKLFF.

This clone turned up a few times. This chain joins TRBV5-1 and TRBJ1-1; TRBD1 matches at 10 bases. The CDR3 runs 13 residues. Germline-derived CDR1 and CDR2 are SGHRS and YFSETQ. The V gene end was trimmed by 4 bases and the J gene end by 5 bases; junction bases not matched to a gene: 2. CDR3 sequence reads: CASSPDRGTEAFF. The CDR3 nucleotides are TGCGCCAGCAGCCCGGACAGGGGGACTGAAGCTTTCTTT. Combining the CDR3 with reference TRBV5-1 and TRBJ1-1 gives the whole variable domain KAGVTQTPRYLIKTRGQQVTLSCSPISGHRSVSWYQQTPGQGLQFLFEYFSETQRNKGNFPGRFSGRQFSNSRSEMNVSTLELGDSALYLCASSPDRGTEAFFGQGTRLTVV.

CDR3 sequence reads: CASSFRTGPTDTQYF. The CDR3 DNA reads as TGTGCCAGCAGCTTCCGGACAGGGCCCACAGATACGCAGTATTTT. This rearrangement joins TRBV21-1 to TRBJ2-3; the table gives TRBD1 as D, unverified against the DNA. TRBV21-1 is assigned pseudogene status. This CDR3 has 15 residues.

This clone came up once. The chain employs TRBV7-9 and TRBJ2-3; possibly TRBD2 for D (5 bases). V was trimmed by 4 bases and J by 4 bases, leaving 15 bases between them. Germline-derived CDR1 and CDR2 are SEHNR and FQNEAQ (reference sequence). This CDR3 spans 15 amino acids. The CDR3 here is CASSYDYPSPDTQYF. CDR3 coding DNA: TGTGCCAGCAGCTATGACTATCCCTCCCCAGATACGCAGTATTTT. Drawing the rest from reference TRBV7-9 and TRBJ2-3, the complete variable domain is DTGVSQNPRHKITKRGQNVTFRCDPISEHNRLYWYRQTLGQGPEFLTYFQNEAQLEKSRLLSDRFSAERPKGSFSTLEIQRTEQGDSAMYLCASSYDYPSPDTQYFGPGTRLTVL.

The chain is built from TRBV18 and TRBJ2-1; D is perhaps TRBD2 (5 bases). The germline V gene has CDR1 KGHSH and CDR2 LQKENI. The V end was cut by 3 bases, the J end by 4 bases, with 10 bases between. The CDR3 runs to 14 residues. CDR3 sequence reads: CASSPGREYNEQFF. In nucleotides, the CDR3 is TGTGCCAGCTCACCGGGAAGGGAGTACAATGAGCAGTTCTTC.

The chain employs TRBV6-5 and TRBJ2-1; perhaps TRBD1 as D (8 bases). Trimming took 3 bases from V and 6 from J, leaving 15 bases between them. The CDR3 covers 15 residues. Germline V CDR1 and CDR2: MNHEY, SVGAGI. Here the CDR3 reads CASSYQQGGPNEQFF. In DNA form, the CDR3 reads TGTGCCAGCAGTTATCAACAGGGGGGGCCCAATGAGCAGTTCTTC.

To note about this clone: Different DNA sequences within this sample yield the same CDR3. The chain uses TRBV5-6 and TRBJ2-7, with D perhaps TRBD2 (6 bases). Germline lookup yields CDR1 SGHDT and CDR2 YYEEEE. The CDR3 spans 12 residues. V shed 0 bases and J shed 6 bases, with 7 bases lying between them. The CDR3 is CASSLGGGEQYF. The CDR3 DNA is TGTGCCAGCAGCTTGGGGGGAGGCGAGCAGTACTTC.

The chain uses TRBV12-3 or TRBV12-4 and TRBJ2-7; D is uncertain. V was shortened by 5 bases and J by 7 bases, with 9 bases between the two germline ends. CDR3 length: 11 residues. The CDR3 sequence is CASSPSVEQYF. CDR3 sequence (DNA): TGTGCCAGCAGTCCGTCTGTTGAGCAGTACTTC.

This clone appeared a few times. The chain recombines TRBV2 with TRBJ1-2; TRBD1 aligns across 10 bases. With 7 bases clipped from V and 2 bases from J, the junction kept 7 bases outside the gene matches. Germline lookup yields CDR1 SNHLY and CDR2 FYNNEI. The CDR3 contains 15 residues. CDR3 in DNA: TGTGCCAGCACCTACCCGGGACAGGGGAACTATGGCTACACCTTC. Translated, it gives CASTYPGQGNYGYTF.

The chain recombines TRBV10-3 with TRBJ1-6, with TRBD1 identical over 8 bases. V shed 6 bases and J 1 base; nucleotides not matched to a gene: 5. The CDR3 contains 16 residues. Germline lookup yields CDR1 ENHRY and CDR2 SYGVKD. This CDR3 is CAIRRDRGSYNSPLHF. In nucleotides, the CDR3 is TGTGCCATCAGGAGAGACAGGGGTTCCTATAATTCACCCCTCCACTTT.

CDR3 coding DNA: TGTGCCAGCAGCTCGGACAGGGAACAGCCCCAGCATTTT. Translating it yields CASSSDREQPQHF. The V gene is TRBV7-2, the J gene TRBJ1-5, with TRBD1 matching over 8 bases. The CDR3 has 13 residues. The trim removed 4 bases at V and 7 bases at J, leaving 3 bases unmatched. Germline V lookup: CDR1 SGHTA, CDR2 FQGNSA.

This chain joins TRBV7-2 and TRBJ1-3; TRBD1 agrees at 7 bases. This CDR3 contains 14 residues. V was clipped by 5 bases and J by 7 bases; unmatched bases: 8. CDR1 is SGHTA and CDR2 is FQGNSA in the germline V gene. CDR3 in amino acids: CASSPTNRGNTIYF. CDR3 bases: TGTGCCAGCAGCCCCACCAACAGGGGTAACACCATATATTTT.